This note documents a single T cell receptor (beta chain) sequence. This table comes from immunoSEQ multiplex PCR, and its TCRdb copy is limited to in-frame clones, with some not included. The sample includes hundreds of thousands of clones, around 88% of them seen just once. This CDR3 comprises 17 residues. Germline V lookup: CDR1 LNHDA, CDR2 SQIVND (reference sequence). V dropped 4 bases and J dropped 1; count of bases not matched to a gene: 8. The entry originates in a study of Ad26.COV2.S vaccination and SARS-CoV-2 variants. In the study overall: Enrollment placed the donor in the COV1001 Ad26.COV2.S trial arm.

Treatment denoted: around 19 received Ad26.COV2.S at low or high dose, single or two shots; roughly five received placebo; per-sample allocation not given. The samples date from day 63 after the first vaccine or placebo injection. This clonotype originated in a person between 18 and 65 years old who received the Ad26.COV2.S COVID-19 vaccine or a placebo. Sequenced here: peripheral blood, sampled in a trial of Ad26.COV2.S vaccine versus placebo. The V and J genes are TRBV19 and TRBJ2-2; 8 bases fit TRBD1. The CDR3 DNA is TGTGCCAGTAGTACAAGGGTTGGACAGGGGAACACCGGGGAGCTGTTTTTT. It is translated as CASSTRVGQGNTGELFF.